These T cell receptor beta chains were read from a single sample in a study of cytomegalovirus exposure and HLA in healthy donors. Repertoires were generated with immunoSEQ multiplex PCR, while TCRdb's copy carries only in-frame clones and drops some. The specimen's table records about 140,000 clones. The sample comprised PBMCs. The receptors derive from a woman under 30 in good health and CMV-seronegative. Both conserved end residues are part of each CDR3. The D gene is left open where the match is weak.

D gene: TRBD1; V gene: TRBV5-6; J gene: TRBJ1-2; CDR3 protein: CASSAIGGSANYGYTF; CDR3 DNA: TGTGCCAGCAGCGCTATAGGGGGCAGTGCTAACTATGGCTACACCTTC
D gene: TRBD1; V gene: TRBV5-8; J gene: TRBJ1-2; CDR3 protein: CASSSAGTGPYGYTF; CDR3 DNA: TGTGCCAGCAGCTCGGCCGGGACAGGGCCCTATGGCTACACCTTC
D gene: NA; V gene: TRBV29-1; J gene: TRBJ2-2; CDR3 protein: CSGYAGTGELFF; CDR3 DNA: TGCAGCGGGTACGCAGGAACCGGGGAGCTGTTTTTT
D gene: NA; V gene: TRBV6-4; J gene: TRBJ2-2; CDR3 protein: CASSPGSTGELFF; CDR3 DNA: TGTGCCAGCAGTCCAGGATCCACCGGGGAGCTGTTTTTT
D gene: NA; V gene: TRBV6-1; J gene: TRBJ2-1; CDR3 protein: CASSESYFSAYNEQFF; CDR3 DNA: TGTGCCAGCAGTGAATCCTATTTTAGCGCCTACAATGAGCAGTTCTTC
D gene: NA; V gene: TRBV15; J gene: TRBJ2-7; CDR3 protein: CATSIDIIGSPYEQYF; CDR3 DNA: TGTGCCACCAGCATCGACATAATCGGATCCCCCTACGAGCAGTACTTC
D gene: TRBD2; V gene: TRBV2; J gene: TRBJ2-7; CDR3 protein: CASRTSPTYEQYF; CDR3 DNA: TGTGCCTCTCGGACTAGCCCCACCTACGAGCAGTACTTC
D gene: NA; V gene: TRBV30; J gene: TRBJ2-2; CDR3 protein: CAWRGGEVTGELFF; CDR3 DNA: TGTGCCTGGCGGGGCGGGGAGGTCACCGGGGAGCTGTTTTTT
D gene: NA; V gene: TRBV7-9; J gene: TRBJ2-5; CDR3 protein: CASTDDYFGWETQYF; CDR3 DNA: TGTGCCAGCACCGACGACTATTTCGGATGGGAGACCCAGTACTTC
D gene: TRBD1; V gene: TRBV29-1; J gene: TRBJ1-1; CDR3 protein: CSVVGWTGGANTEAFF; CDR3 DNA: TGCAGCGTTGTAGGCTGGACAGGGGGCGCGAACACTGAAGCTTTCTTT
D gene: TRBD1; V gene: TRBV6-1; J gene: TRBJ2-2; CDR3 protein: CASSGQGAGELFF; CDR3 DNA: TGTGCCAGCTCGGGACAGGGGGCCGGGGAGCTGTTTTTT
D gene: TRBD2; V gene: TRBV2; J gene: TRBJ2-3; CDR3 protein: CASSAGLAGGPRDTQYF; CDR3 DNA: TGTGCCAGCAGCGCGGGACTAGCGGGAGGGCCAAGGGATACGCAGTATTTT
D gene: TRBD2; V gene: TRBV11-2; J gene: TRBJ2-1; CDR3 protein: CASSLVGLAGDNEQFF; CDR3 DNA: TGTGCCAGCAGCTTAGTGGGACTAGCGGGAGACAATGAGCAGTTCTTC
D gene: NA; V gene: TRBV6-1; J gene: TRBJ1-2; CDR3 protein: CASRFYRDRGGYTF; CDR3 DNA: TGTGCCAGCAGGTTCTACCGGGATCGGGGAGGCTACACCTTC
D gene: TRBD1; V gene: TRBV5-1; J gene: TRBJ2-1; CDR3 protein: CASSIPRGSEYNEQFF; CDR3 DNA: TGCGCCAGCAGCATACCCAGGGGGTCGGAGTACAATGAGCAGTTCTTC
D gene: NA; V gene: TRBV6-5; J gene: TRBJ2-1; CDR3 protein: CASTPTGSYNEQFF; CDR3 DNA: TGTGCCAGCACCCCGACTGGCTCCTACAATGAGCAGTTCTTC
D gene: TRBD2; V gene: TRBV28; J gene: TRBJ2-5; CDR3 protein: CASSPFAAGVGETQYF; CDR3 DNA: TGTGCCAGCAGTCCCTTCGCAGCGGGAGTCGGAGAGACCCAGTACTTC
D gene: NA; V gene: TRBV2; J gene: TRBJ1-2; CDR3 protein: CASSEQNYGYTF; CDR3 DNA: TGTGCCAGCAGTGAACAGAACTATGGCTACACCTTC
D gene: TRBD1; V gene: TRBV6-1; J gene: TRBJ1-6; CDR3 protein: CASMKQGDSPLHF; CDR3 DNA: TGTGCCAGCATGAAACAGGGGGACTCACCCCTCCACTTT
D gene: TRBD2; V gene: TRBV4-3; J gene: TRBJ2-1; CDR3 protein: CASSPRTSTKYNDNEQFF; CDR3 DNA: TGCGCCAGCAGCCCTCGGACTAGCACCAAGTACAACGACAATGAGCAGTTCTTC
D gene: TRBD1; V gene: TRBV4-2; J gene: TRBJ1-2; CDR3 protein: CASSRDIKGQGARYGYTF; CDR3 DNA: TGTGCCAGCAGCCGAGATATCAAGGGGCAGGGGGCGCGTTATGGCTACACCTTC
D gene: TRBD2; V gene: TRBV6-6; J gene: TRBJ2-5; CDR3 protein: CASGQREAGTQYF; CDR3 DNA: TGTGCCAGCGGCCAGCGGGAAGCGGGGACCCAGTACTTC
D gene: NA; V gene: TRBV6-5; J gene: TRBJ1-3; CDR3 protein: CASSYVAEDGNTIYF; CDR3 DNA: TGTGCCAGCAGTTACGTTGCCGAGGATGGAAACACCATATATTTT
D gene: TRBD1; V gene: TRBV19; J gene: TRBJ1-1; CDR3 protein: CASSVTGTVNTEAFF; CDR3 DNA: TGTGCCAGTAGTGTTACCGGGACAGTGAACACTGAAGCTTTCTTT
D gene: NA; V gene: TRBV7-2; J gene: TRBJ1-1; CDR3 protein: CASSLTPVTEAFF; CDR3 DNA: TGTGCCAGCAGCTTAACTCCCGTAACTGAAGCTTTCTTT
D gene: TRBD1; V gene: TRBV28; J gene: TRBJ1-5; CDR3 protein: CASSSRIQGASQPQHF; CDR3 DNA: TGTGCCAGCAGTAGTAGGATACAGGGGGCGAGTCAGCCCCAGCATTTT
D gene: TRBD1; V gene: TRBV2; J gene: TRBJ1-2; CDR3 protein: CASSPGTGGLDGYTF; CDR3 DNA: TGTGCCAGCAGCCCCGGGACAGGGGGTCTTGATGGCTACACCTTC
D gene: NA; V gene: TRBV19; J gene: TRBJ2-3; CDR3 protein: CASSTTRGEGVRTDTQYF; CDR3 DNA: TGTGCCAGTAGTACCACTAGAGGGGAGGGGGTGAGGACAGATACGCAGTATTTT
D gene: NA; V gene: TRBV30; J gene: TRBJ2-7; CDR3 protein: CAWSGFGAGGIYEQYF; CDR3 DNA: TGTGCCTGGAGTGGATTCGGGGCAGGCGGGATCTACGAGCAGTACTTC
D gene: TRBD1; V gene: TRBV7-9; J gene: TRBJ1-2; CDR3 protein: CASSDTRGQGNYGYTF; CDR3 DNA: TGTGCCAGCAGCGACACCAGGGGACAGGGAAACTATGGCTACACCTTC
D gene: TRBD2; V gene: TRBV30; J gene: TRBJ2-5; CDR3 protein: CAWSVRGGQETQYF; CDR3 DNA: TGTGCCTGGAGTGTACGGGGGGGACAAGAGACCCAGTACTTC
D gene: TRBD2; V gene: TRBV9; J gene: TRBJ2-2; CDR3 protein: CASSPSSGPNTGELFF; CDR3 DNA: TGTGCCAGCAGCCCATCTAGCGGGCCGAACACCGGGGAGCTGTTTTTT
D gene: TRBD1; V gene: TRBV2; J gene: TRBJ2-5; CDR3 protein: CASTGFSTGTTQYF; CDR3 DNA: TGTGCCAGTACGGGGTTCTCGACAGGGACAACCCAGTACTTC
D gene: TRBD1; V gene: TRBV10-1; J gene: TRBJ1-6; CDR3 protein: CASSEPGGNSPLHF; CDR3 DNA: TGCGCCAGCAGTGAACCAGGGGGAAATTCACCCCTCCACTTT
D gene: NA; V gene: TRBV11-3; J gene: TRBJ1-1; CDR3 protein: CASSKRTGRRDTEAFF; CDR3 DNA: TGTGCCAGCAGCAAGAGGACCGGGAGACGGGACACTGAAGCTTTCTTT
D gene: NA; V gene: TRBV5-6; J gene: TRBJ1-5; CDR3 protein: CASSLAGQPQHF; CDR3 DNA: TGTGCCAGCAGCTTGGCAGGGCAGCCCCAGCATTTT
D gene: NA; V gene: TRBV13; J gene: TRBJ1-3; CDR3 protein: CASSLLKPGNTIYF; CDR3 DNA: TGTGCCAGCAGCTTGCTGAAGCCTGGAAACACCATATATTTT
D gene: TRBD2; V gene: TRBV4-1; J gene: TRBJ2-1; CDR3 protein: CASSRGLAGRKYNEQFF; CDR3 DNA: TGCGCCAGCAGCCGAGGACTAGCGGGGCGTAAGTACAATGAGCAGTTCTTC
D gene: NA; V gene: TRBV5-1; J gene: TRBJ2-1; CDR3 protein: CASSSMGGKYDNEQFF; CDR3 DNA: TGCGCCAGCAGCTCGATGGGCGGGAAGTACGACAATGAGCAGTTCTTC
D gene: TRBD1; V gene: TRBV5-1; J gene: TRBJ2-2; CDR3 protein: CASSRGDREYTGELFF; CDR3 DNA: TGCGCCAGCAGCCGAGGGGACAGGGAATACACCGGGGAGCTGTTTTTT
D gene: TRBD2; V gene: TRBV12-5; J gene: TRBJ2-1; CDR3 protein: CASGFGLAGDEQFF; CDR3 DNA: TGTGCTAGTGGTTTTGGCCTAGCGGGAGATGAGCAGTTCTTC
D gene: TRBD1; V gene: TRBV14; J gene: TRBJ2-1; CDR3 protein: CASSPTGGRYNEQFF; CDR3 DNA: TGTGCCAGCAGCCCCACAGGGGGGCGCTACAATGAGCAGTTCTTC
D gene: TRBD2; V gene: TRBV7-8; J gene: TRBJ2-3; CDR3 protein: CASRLTSDQGTDTQYF; CDR3 DNA: TGTGCCAGCAGATTAACTAGCGACCAAGGCACAGATACGCAGTATTTT
D gene: NA; V gene: TRBV14; J gene: TRBJ1-4; CDR3 protein: CASSGWMDWKATNEKLFF; CDR3 DNA: TGTGCCAGCAGCGGATGGATGGACTGGAAGGCAACTAATGAAAAACTGTTTTTT